Following are 29 T cell receptor beta chains from one sample sequenced in a study of cytomegalovirus exposure and HLA in healthy donors. Vbeta (60) and Jbeta (13) primers were used in the PCR. This table comes from immunoSEQ multiplex PCR, and its TCRdb copy is limited to in-frame clones, with some not included. The sample holds 150,000 to 200,000 clones, approximately 80% seen once. Source material: PBMCs. The receptors derive from a male donor in good health and CMV-seronegative.

This clone was recorded a few times. The J gene is TRBJ1-5, the V gene TRBV6-5; 8 bases align to TRBD1. The CDR3 covers 14 residues. Unmatched junction bases numbered 2, after V lost 5 bases and J lost 2 bases. The germline CDR1 and CDR2 sequences are MNHEY and SVGAGI. CDR3 in amino acids: CASSQTGGNQPQHF. CDR3 DNA sequence: TGTGCCAGCAGTCAGACAGGGGGCAATCAGCCCCAGCATTTT.

The chain combines TRBV19 with TRBJ2-1; perhaps TRBD2 as D (6 bases). The CDR3 runs 17 residues. Germline V gene lookup returns CDR1 LNHDA and CDR2 SQIVND (reference sequence). Trimming stripped 5 bases from V and 8 bases from J, with 25 bases between. For the CDR3, the DNA is TGTGCCAGTAGTCTTAGTGTTGGAGGGATCGGAGGCGATGAGCAGTTCTTC. Its translation is CASSLSVGGIGGDEQFF.

The chain couples TRBV6-7 to TRBJ1-4; D remains ambiguous. TRBV6-7 is noted as an ORF with a role that remains uncertain. The CDR3 has 17 residues. The V end lost 0 bases, the J end lost 0 bases, and 11 bases lay between the germline ends. The DNA of the CDR3 is TGTGCCAGCAGTTACTCCACCGAGGAGGCAACTAATGAAAAACTGTTTTTT. As protein: CASSYSTEEATNEKLFF.

This sequence joins TRBV7-9 and TRBJ2-1; TRBD2 is a possible D gene (5 bases). There are 16 residues in the CDR3. Deletions cut 1 base from V and 1 base from J, with 11 bases between. In germline, CDR1 is SEHNR, CDR2 FQNEAQ (reference sequence). This CDR3 is CASSLVLRVSYNEQFF. CDR3 nucleotides: TGTGCCAGCAGCTTAGTATTGAGGGTTTCCTACAATGAGCAGTTCTTC.

This clone was seen only a few times. In DNA form, the CDR3 reads TGTGCCAGCAGCCAAGGCCGGGACAGCGACCAGCGGTACTTC. Amino acid sequence: CASSQGRDSDQRYF. The chain has TRBV7-3 and TRBJ2-7; the match to TRBD1 covers 7 bases. Germline-derived CDR1 and CDR2 are SGHTA and FQGTGA. The length of the CDR3 is 14 residues. Trimming at V came to 5 bases and at J to 12 bases, leaving 16 bases not matched to a gene.

The chain recombines TRBV30 with TRBJ1-2, with 7 bases identical to TRBD1. This CDR3 comprises 15 residues. V lost 2 bases to trimming and J lost 1 base; unmatched junction nucleotides: 7. Germline-derived CDR1 and CDR2 are GTSNPN and SVGIG (reference sequence). CDR3: CAWSPGQTYNYGYTF. The DNA of the CDR3 is TGTGCCTGGAGTCCGGGACAGACTTATAACTATGGCTACACCTTC.

V is TRBV28 and J is TRBJ1-2; 8 bases are shared with TRBD1. CDR1 and CDR2 (germline): MDHEN, SYDVKM. Trimming removed 5 bases from V and 4 bases from J; junction bases left unmatched: 12. The CDR3 totals 16 residues. For the CDR3, the DNA is TGTGCCAGCAGTCTCCCCAGACAGGGGATGATCTATGGCTACACCTTC. Translating gives CASSLPRQGMIYGYTF.

CDR3 loop: CASSFTGPGELFF. The CDR3 region has the DNA TGTGCCAGCAGCTTTACAGGGCCCGGGGAGCTGTTTTTT. This chain joins TRBV7-2 and TRBJ2-2; a weak D match, TRBD1 (6 bases). Trimming cost V 3 bases and J 6 bases, with 8 bases left between them. The germline V gene has CDR1 SGHTA and CDR2 FQGNSA. The CDR3 runs to 13 residues.

The chain couples TRBV7-8 to TRBJ2-1; 12 bases align to TRBD2. CDR3 length equals 18 residues. CDR1 is SGHVS and CDR2 is FQNEAQ in the germline V gene. The J segment lost 8 bases and the V segment lost 3 bases, leaving 14 bases of the junction unmatched. This CDR3 is CASSFSSGGAARQYEQFF. CDR3 sequence (DNA): TGTGCCAGCAGCTTCTCTAGCGGGGGGGCGGCACGGCAATATGAGCAGTTCTTC.

This sequence joins TRBV29-1 and TRBJ2-1, with D perhaps matching TRBD2 (6 bases). There are 13 residues in the CDR3. Germline assignment: CDR1 SQVTM and CDR2 ANQGSEA. V lost 3 bases to trimming and J lost 3 bases, with 9 bases between them. The CDR3 region has the DNA TGCAGCGTTGAGGGGGGAAGCTACAATGAGCAGTTCTTC. This codes for CSVEGGSYNEQFF.

About this clone: The junction departs from germline at one end; a sequencing error may be responsible. V gene TRBV7-7 combines with J gene TRBJ2-1; 10 nucleotides align to TRBD2. This CDR3 has 15 residues. Germline CDR1 and CDR2: SSHAT and FNYEAQ (reference sequence). The CDR3 region has the DNA TGTGCTAGCAGCCTAGGGACTAGCGAGTACAATGAGCAGTTCTTC. This translates into CASSLGTSEYNEQFF.

This clone was observed once. The chain combines TRBV6-5 with TRBJ2-2; 9 bases line up with TRBD2. The length of the CDR3 is 16 residues. Germline V lookup: CDR1 MNHEY, CDR2 SVGAGI. V shed 3 bases, J shed 5 bases, and the junction held 7 bases outside the gene matches. In DNA, the CDR3 is TGTGCCAGCAGTTATGAACTAGCGGGCGAGACCGGGGAGCTGTTTTTT. Protein: CASSYELAGETGELFF.

The chain carries TRBV9 and TRBJ2-2; tentative D call: TRBD1 (5 bases). The CDR3 length is 17 residues. CDR1 is SGDLS and CDR2 is YYNGEE in the germline V gene. Between the trimmed V and J ends, which lost 4 bases and 0 bases, there was a span of 16 bases. This chain's CDR3 is CASSFSDREANTGELFF. The DNA for the CDR3 is TGTGCCAGCAGCTTCTCAGACAGAGAGGCGAACACCGGGGAGCTGTTTTTT.

The chain combines TRBV4-3 with TRBJ2-1; no firm D call. The V gene's germline CDR1 is LGHNA and CDR2 YSLEER. V was trimmed by 4 bases and J by 0 bases, leaving 10 bases between them. The CDR3 consists of 15 residues. CDR3 sequence (DNA): TGCGCCAGCAGCCGCCGCGCGGCCTCCTACAATGAGCAGTTCTTC. Its protein is CASSRRAASYNEQFF.

This chain joins TRBV30 and TRBJ2-5, with 8 positions matching TRBD1. The V and J ends lost 2 bases and 4 bases, in that order; junction bases with no gene match: 6. This CDR3 is built from 14 residues. Per germline, CDR1 GTSNPN and CDR2 SVGIG (reference sequence). The CDR3 reads CAWSPRQGTETQYF. The CDR3 DNA is TGTGCCTGGAGTCCCCGACAGGGGACAGAGACCCAGTACTTC. Combining the CDR3 with reference TRBV30 and TRBJ2-5 gives the whole variable domain SQTIHQWPATLVQPVGSPLSLECTVEGTSNPNLYWYRQAAGRGLQLLFYSVGIGQISSEVPQNLSASRPQDRQFILSSKKLLLSDSGFYLCAWSPRQGTETQYFGPGTRLLVL.

V usage is TRBV27 and J usage is TRBJ2-7; unclear D gene. Germline-derived CDR1 and CDR2 are MNHEY and SMNVEV (reference sequence). This CDR3 region has 14 residues. Trimming left V 4 bases short and J 2 bases short, with 12 bases between. CDR3 protein: CASSSYPGAYEQYF. DNA for the CDR3: TGTGCCAGCAGTTCCTACCCGGGTGCCTACGAGCAGTACTTC.

The rearrangement joins TRBV27 to TRBJ2-7; the match to TRBD1 covers 8 bases. Germline-derived CDR1 and CDR2 are MNHEY and SMNVEV (reference sequence). The length of the CDR3 is 16 residues. J lost 0 bases, V lost 2 bases, and 6 bases had no gene match. The CDR3 coding sequence is TGTGCCAGCAGTTTACGGGGGACAGGAGGCTCCTACGAGCAGTACTTC. It codes for CASSLRGTGGSYEQYF.

This clone was found a few times. Here the CDR3 reads CASSYSQGPPGQPQHF. DNA for the CDR3: TGTGCCAGCAGTTACTCACAGGGGCCGCCCGGTCAGCCCCAGCATTTT. V is TRBV6-5 and J is TRBJ1-5; 7 positions match TRBD1. The V and J ends lost 0 bases and 6 bases, in that order; junction bases with no gene match: 8. From germline, CDR1 is MNHEY and CDR2 SVGAGI. CDR3 length equals 16 residues.

V gene TRBV7-2 combines with J gene TRBJ1-6; weak D call: TRBD1 (5 bases). This CDR3 region has 15 residues. Germline loops: CDR1 SGHTA, CDR2 FQGNSA. Trimming left V 0 bases short and J 6 bases short, with 9 bases between. CDR3 protein: CASSLAGRVNSPLHF. The CDR3 DNA reads as TGTGCCAGCAGCTTAGCGGGCAGGGTTAATTCACCCCTCCACTTT.

This clone was counted a few times. This chain joins TRBV5-4 and TRBJ1-4; tentative D call: TRBD1 (6 bases). Germline V gene data show CDR1 as SGHNT and CDR2 as YYREEE (reference sequence). V lost 4 bases and J lost 0, with 16 bases in between. CDR3 length: 17 amino acids. CDR3 in amino acids: CASSLSLNRATNEKLFF. The CDR3 DNA is TGTGCCAGCAGCCTCTCTTTAAACAGGGCAACTAATGAAAAACTGTTTTTT.

The rearrangement joins TRBV29-1 to TRBJ2-7, with 7 positions matching TRBD1. This CDR3 is 11 amino acids long. Trimming at V came to 7 bases and at J to 7 bases, leaving 7 bases not matched to a gene. CDR1 is SQVTM and CDR2 is ANQGSEA in the germline V gene. This chain's CDR3 is CSGRQGPEQYF. CDR3 coding DNA: TGCAGCGGTAGACAGGGTCCTGAGCAGTACTTC.

V gene TRBV10-3 combines with J gene TRBJ2-7, with a possible D match to TRBD2 (6 bases). Trimming took 4 bases from V and 1 from J, leaving 11 bases between them. This CDR3 has 14 amino acids. The V gene's germline CDR1 is ENHRY and CDR2 SYGVKD. The CDR3 loop reads CAISGQGTSYEQYF. CDR3 DNA: TGTGCCATCAGTGGACAAGGGACTTCCTACGAGCAGTACTTC.

The chain is built from TRBV18 and TRBJ2-6, with 8 nucleotides matching TRBD1. With 1 base clipped from V and 0 bases from J, the junction kept 8 bases outside the gene matches. The CDR3 has 19 residues. The germline V gene encodes CDR1 KGHSH and CDR2 LQKENI. The CDR3 DNA follows: TGTGCCAGCTCACCACTGGGGCAGGGGGCCAACTCTGGGGCCAACGTCCTGACTTTC. Residues: CASSPLGQGANSGANVLTF.

The chain couples TRBV10-3 to TRBJ2-5, with 13 bases that match TRBD2. Trimming took 3 bases from V and 4 from J; bases not matched to a gene: 8. Looked up from germline, CDR1 is ENHRY and CDR2 is SYGVKD. The CDR3 has 17 residues. The CDR3 sequence is CAISDPGLAGVRETQYF. In DNA, the CDR3 is TGTGCCATCAGTGACCCAGGACTAGCGGGAGTGAGAGAGACCCAGTACTTC.

The gene calls are TRBV27 and TRBJ2-1, with 8 bases identical to TRBD1. In germline, CDR1 is MNHEY, CDR2 SMNVEV (reference sequence). J lost 8 bases, V lost 3 bases, and 9 bases had no gene match. The CDR3 runs 15 residues. The CDR3 nucleotides read TGTGCCAGCAGTTTTACGCCAGGGGGCTTGGATGAGCAGTTCTTC. Amino acids: CASSFTPGGLDEQFF.

The rearrangement links TRBV7-2 to TRBJ2-3, with D possibly being TRBD2 (5 bases). There are 14 residues in the CDR3. The V end was cut by 4 bases, the J end by 7 bases, with 15 bases between. CDR1 and CDR2 (germline): SGHTA, FQGNSA. The CDR3, as DNA: TGTGCCAGCAGCTCCCCTAGTACGGGGAATACGCAGTATTTT. As protein: CASSSPSTGNTQYF.

This clone was seen more than once but under ten times. The chain is built from TRBV19 and TRBJ2-1; 12 positions agree with TRBD2. The CDR3 spans 20 residues. Trimming removed 5 bases from V and 4 bases from J; junction bases left unmatched: 18. CDR1 is LNHDA and CDR2 is SQIVND in the germline V gene (reference sequence). The CDR3 loop is CASSPRGASGGATFYNEQFF. The CDR3 nucleotides read TGTGCCAGTAGTCCCAGAGGGGCTAGCGGGGGGGCCACTTTTTACAATGAGCAGTTCTTC.

V usage is TRBV19 and J usage is TRBJ2-7; possibly TRBD1 for D (5 bases). CDR3 length: 13 amino acids. CDR1 LNHDA and CDR2 SQIVND come from the germline V gene (reference sequence). V lost 3 bases and J lost 2, with 8 bases in between. Here the CDR3 reads CASSIRRAYEQYF. CDR3 in DNA: TGTGCCAGTAGTATCCGCAGGGCCTACGAGCAGTACTTC.

J is TRBJ2-7 and V is TRBV11-2, with TRBD1 matching over 7 bases. The CDR3 contains 16 residues. J lost 1 base, V lost 5 bases, and 11 bases had no gene match. Germline values: CDR1 SGHAT, CDR2 FQNNGV. CDR3 bases: TGTGCCAGCAGCGGCCACGGGACAGTAGGATCCTACGAGCAGTACTTC. It is translated as CASSGHGTVGSYEQYF.